The clone carrying this T cell receptor beta chain has a handful of counts. This entry is derived from a study of blood T cell repertoires in COVID-19. V was trimmed by 4 bases and J by 8 bases, leaving 12 bases between them. Germline assignment: CDR1 KGHSH and CDR2 LQKENI. The CDR3 is made up of 12 amino acids. Per the original data handling: Reference gene primers were amplified, and this amplification served to estimate nucleated cell counts. Sequencing used immunoSEQ multiplex PCR; TCRdb keeps in-frame clones, though not all of them. V and J calls and clone size come straight from that table; D and trimming were deduced from the DNA. The sample lists about 220,000 clones; roughly 86% were seen once.

The sequenced sample was peripheral blood. J is TRBJ2-7 and V is TRBV18; the D gene is possibly TRBD1 (6 bases). The clonotype was recovered from a woman aged 25 to 39 who had recovered from COVID-19. The chain's CDR3 is CASSLEQGKQYF. DNA of the CDR3: TGTGCCAGCTCACTCGAACAGGGCAAGCAGTACTTC.